A single sample gave rise to the 30 T cell receptor beta chains below, sequenced in a study of T cell responses to AZD1222 COVID-19 vaccine. Profiled with immunoSEQ multiplex PCR; TCRdb holds only in-frame clones, not every one. The top ten clones hold less than 11% of a sample with 100,000 to 150,000 clones, 87% of them seen once. The specimen was peripheral blood, collected on day 0 of AZD1222 vaccination. These receptors were collected from an adult in good health.

CDR3 loop: CASSLWTGRNTEAFF. CDR3 DNA: TGTGCCAGCAGCTTATGGACAGGGAGGAACACTGAAGCTTTCTTT. The chain joins TRBV11-2 to TRBJ1-1, with TRBD1 matching over 8 bases. Germline loops: CDR1 SGHAT, CDR2 FQNNGV. V gave up 2 bases and J gave up 1 base; unmatched junction bases: 3. The CDR3 contains 15 residues.

V gene TRBV4-2 combines with J gene TRBJ2-1, with D perhaps given as TRBD1 or TRBD2 (5 bases each). Trimming shortened V by 0 bases and J by 9 bases, and 9 bases separated the two germline ends. This CDR3 contains 13 residues. The germline V gene has CDR1 LGHNA and CDR2 YNFKEQ. CDR3 in DNA: TGTGCCAGCAGCCAAGATTCAGGGAGTGAGCAGTTCTTC. The encoded protein is CASSQDSGSEQFF.

V gene TRBV6-2 or TRBV6-3 combines with J gene TRBJ2-5; D perhaps matches TRBD2 (7 bases). Trimming took off 2 bases at V and 5 bases at J, with 18 bases between the two ends. Per germline, CDR1 MNHEY and CDR2 SVGEGT. CDR3 length equals 16 residues. The CDR3 DNA sequence: TGTGCCAGCAGTTACGTGAGGGGGAGAGCGGGGGAGACCCAGTACTTC. Translation gives CASSYVRGRAGETQYF.

This sequence joins TRBV5-1 and TRBJ2-1, with 9 bases matching TRBD1. The CDR3 consists of 16 residues. V trimming: 4 bases; J trimming: 5 bases; junction bases outside the gene matches: 10. Germline V CDR1 and CDR2: SGHRS, YFSETQ. The CDR3 DNA sequence: TGCGCCAGCAGCCCCTCGGGGGACAGGGTTCACAATGAGCAGTTCTTC. Protein: CASSPSGDRVHNEQFF.

V gene TRBV9 combines with J gene TRBJ2-1; TRBD1 matches at 7 bases. CDR1 and CDR2 from the germline V gene are SGDLS and YYNGEE. CDR3 size: 15 residues. V trimming: 0 bases; J trimming: 9 bases; junction bases outside the gene matches: 9. The DNA of the CDR3 is TGTGCCAGCAGCGTAGAGGACACAGGGGCCTTTGAGCAGTTCTTC. This codes for CASSVEDTGAFEQFF.

The V and J genes are TRBV3-1 (or the pseudogene TRBV3-2) and TRBJ1-1; a weak D match, TRBD1 (5 bases). V was pared by 5 bases and J by 11 bases, with 15 bases between. There are 12 residues in the CDR3. Germline-derived CDR1 and CDR2 are LGHDT and YNNKEL (reference sequence). In DNA, the CDR3 is TGTGCCAGCAGCTACACAGGCGTGGAGGCTTTCTTT. Its translation: CASSYTGVEAFF.

The V and J genes are TRBV5-1 and TRBJ2-1; 8 bases agree with TRBD1. Germline-derived CDR1 and CDR2 are SGHRS and YFSETQ. The CDR3 has 14 amino acids. V was pared by 6 bases and J by 3 bases, with 5 bases of the junction left unmatched. The CDR3 reads CASTPGGGYNEQFF. The CDR3 DNA follows: TGCGCCAGCACCCCAGGGGGCGGCTACAATGAGCAGTTCTTC.

The CDR3 DNA follows: TGTGCCAGCAGCTTAGGCCAGCGTGCTTTCCAAGAGACCCAGTACTTC. Translation: CASSLGQRAFQETQYF. The V call is TRBV13, the J call TRBJ2-5; no reliable D call. The germline V gene encodes CDR1 PRHDT and CDR2 FYEKMQ (reference sequence). This CDR3 comprises 16 residues. Between the trimmed V and J ends, which lost 0 bases and 1 base, there was a span of 12 bases. The full variable domain, rest sourced from reference TRBV13 and TRBJ2-5, is AAGVIQSPRHLIKEKRETATLKCYPIPRHDTVYWYQQGPGQDPQFLISFYEKMQSDKGSIPDRFSAQQFSDYHSELNMSSLELGDSALYFCASSLGQRAFQETQYFGPGTRLLVL.

CDR3 residues: CASWRYDFQETQYF. In DNA form, the CDR3 reads TGTGCCAGTTGGAGGTATGACTTCCAAGAGACCCAGTACTTC. The V gene is TRBV19, the J gene TRBJ2-5, with D possibly TRBD2 on 5 matching bases. The CDR3 is 14 residues long. Germline V gives CDR1 LNHDA, CDR2 SQIVND (reference sequence). V lost 8 bases and J 1 base, leaving 14 bases between the germline ends.

The chain is built from TRBV20-1 and TRBJ1-2; D gene unclear. The V gene's germline CDR1 is DFQATT and CDR2 SNEGSKA (reference sequence). The V gene lost 3 bases and the J gene lost 0 bases, with 8 bases spanning the gap. The CDR3 is made up of 13 amino acids. In nucleotides, the CDR3 is TGCAGTGCTAGTCCGGCGGCTAACTATGGCTACACCTTC. Translating it yields CSASPAANYGYTF.

This chain uses TRBV9 with TRBJ2-3, with D perhaps matching TRBD2 (5 bases). Trimming stripped 4 bases from V and 7 bases from J, with 28 bases between. This CDR3 comprises 18 residues. Per germline, CDR1 SGDLS and CDR2 YYNGEE. In DNA, the CDR3 is TGTGCCAGCAGCCCTCGTCATCCCGGTGGAGAGCCGGGAAATACGCAGTATTTT. Translated, it gives CASSPRHPGGEPGNTQYF.

This clone was picked up one time. The chain has TRBV18 and TRBJ1-5; D is perhaps TRBD1 (6 bases). The germline V and J ends were trimmed by 6 bases and 8 bases, with 17 bases remaining between them. CDR3 length: 14 residues. The germline gives CDR1 KGHSH, CDR2 LQKENI. The CDR3 DNA is TGTGCCAGCTCCGGGTTGACAGGATATGAGCCCCAGCATTTT. It specifies CASSGLTGYEPQHF.

The V call is TRBV9, the J call TRBJ2-7; maybe TRBD1 (6 bases). The CDR3 runs to 15 residues. Per germline, CDR1 SGDLS and CDR2 YYNGEE. Between the trimmed V and J ends, which lost 0 bases and 3 bases, there was a span of 13 bases. DNA for the CDR3: TGTGCCAGCAGCGTAGGCGCCAGGGGAATCTACGAGCAGTACTTC. Protein product: CASSVGARGIYEQYF. The full variable domain, in which reference TRBV9 and TRBJ2-7 provide the parts outside the CDR3, is DSGVTQTPKHLITATGQRVTLRCSPRSGDLSVYWYQQSLDQGLQFLIQYYNGEERAKGNILERFSAQQFPDLHSELNLSSLELGDSALYFCASSVGARGIYEQYFGPGTRLTVT.

The V and J genes are TRBV27 and TRBJ2-1; possible D gene TRBD2, 6 bases. The CDR3 totals 17 residues. Per the germline V gene, CDR1 is MNHEY and CDR2 is SMNVEV (reference sequence). Trimming took off 5 bases at V and 5 bases at J, with 22 bases between the two ends. In nucleotides, the CDR3 is TGTGCCAGCAGTCCTACCAGACTAGTAAGGGTGAACAATGAGCAGTTCTTC. As protein: CASSPTRLVRVNNEQFF.

V is TRBV5-1 and J is TRBJ2-2, with D possibly TRBD1 on 6 matching bases. The germline CDR1 and CDR2 sequences are SGHRS and YFSETQ. This CDR3 is 15 amino acids long. Trimming removed 5 bases from V and 0 bases from J, with 11 bases in between. This chain's CDR3 is CASSKGHSNTGELFF. The CDR3 coding sequence is TGCGCCAGCAGTAAGGGACATTCGAACACCGGGGAGCTGTTTTTT.

The chain joins TRBV5-1 to TRBJ2-5; unclear D gene. CDR1 SGHRS and CDR2 YFSETQ come from the germline V gene. V lost 1 base to trimming and J lost 5 bases, with 3 bases between them. The CDR3 totals 11 residues. CDR3 protein: CASSLQETQYF. The CDR3 bases are TGCGCCAGCAGCTTGCAGGAGACCCAGTACTTC. Full variable domain (outside the CDR3, taken from reference TRBV5-1 and TRBJ2-5): KAGVTQTPRYLIKTRGQQVTLSCSPISGHRSVSWYQQTPGQGLQFLFEYFSETQRNKGNFPGRFSGRQFSNSRSEMNVSTLELGDSALYLCASSLQETQYFGPGTRLLVL.

CDR3 coding DNA: TGTGCCAGTAGTCCCGGGACAGGGAACAATCAGCCCCAGCATTTT. Encoded protein: CASSPGTGNNQPQHF. The chain combines TRBV19 with TRBJ1-5; 9 bases are a match to TRBD1. The V gene end was trimmed by 5 bases and the J gene end by 3 bases; junction bases not matched to a gene: 5. Germline values: CDR1 LNHDA, CDR2 SQIVND (reference sequence). CDR3 length equals 15 residues.

This clone was observed a single time. The chain links TRBV3-1 (or the pseudogene TRBV3-2) to TRBJ1-1; D possibly corresponds to TRBD1 (6 bases). The CDR3 totals 12 residues. Germline assignment: CDR1 LGHDT and CDR2 YNNKEL (reference sequence). With 4 bases removed from V and 6 bases from J, the gap between germline ends came to 9 bases. This CDR3 is CASSLKGAEAFF. DNA of the CDR3: TGTGCCAGCAGCCTTAAGGGGGCTGAAGCTTTCTTT.

V gene TRBV2 combines with J gene TRBJ2-7, with D possibly TRBD1 on 6 matching bases. The length of the CDR3 is 11 residues. Germline CDR1 reads SNHLY; CDR2 reads FYNNEI. V was clipped by 7 bases and J by 4 bases, with 8 bases between them. CDR3 region: CASTQGYEQYF. As DNA, the CDR3 is TGTGCCAGCACCCAGGGGTACGAGCAGTACTTC. The complete variable domain, with remaining parts taken from reference TRBV2 and TRBJ2-7, reads EPEVTQTPSHQVTQMGQEVILRCVPISNHLYFYWYRQILGQKVEFLVSFYNNEISEKSEIFDDQFSVERPDGSNFTLKIRSTKLEDSAMYFCASTQGYEQYFGPGTRLTVT.

The chain employs TRBV19 and TRBJ1-6; TRBD1 aligns across 9 bases. The CDR3 consists of 15 residues. Germline CDR1 reads LNHDA; CDR2 reads SQIVND (reference sequence). Germline trimming cut 5 bases from V and 9 bases from J; bases unmatched to any gene: 8. The CDR3 DNA follows: TGTGCCAGTAGTGGCCGGACAGGGGCTGGTTCACCCCTCCACTTT. Its protein is CASSGRTGAGSPLHF.

The chain recombines TRBV5-1 with TRBJ2-3; D unclear. V was pared by 4 bases and J by 1 base, with 13 bases between. Per germline, CDR1 SGHRS and CDR2 YFSETQ. The CDR3 totals 15 residues. The CDR3 loop is CASSLRLGRTDTQYF. The CDR3 DNA reads as TGCGCCAGCAGCCTCAGGCTTGGGCGCACAGATACGCAGTATTTT.

This sequence joins TRBV24-1 and TRBJ2-1; 9 positions match TRBD2. In germline, CDR1 is KGHDR, CDR2 SFDVKD. The length of the CDR3 is 17 residues. The junction had 9 bases not matched to a gene; V was cut back by 3 bases and J by 4 bases. The CDR3 DNA reads TGTGCCACCAGTGATCCTGGTGCTAGCGGGATTTACAATGAGCAGTTCTTC. Protein: CATSDPGASGIYNEQFF.

The chain is built from TRBV11-2 and TRBJ1-6; 8 bases are shared with TRBD1. J lost 8 bases, V lost 2 bases, and 11 bases had no gene match. The CDR3 contains 17 residues. Germline V gene data show CDR1 as SGHAT and CDR2 as FQNNGV. CDR3 region: CASSLSQGARLDSPLHF. For the CDR3, the DNA is TGTGCCAGCAGCTTAAGTCAGGGGGCACGTCTGGATTCACCCCTCCACTTT.

V usage is TRBV7-2 and J usage is TRBJ2-3, with D maybe TRBD2 (5 bases). V lost 1 base and J lost 4, with 12 bases in between. Germline CDR1 reads SGHTA; CDR2 reads FQGNSA. The CDR3 has 15 residues. CDR3 nucleotides: TGTGCCAGCAGCTTAGTTGTCCGAGGGTCAGATACGCAGTATTTT. Amino acid sequence: CASSLVVRGSDTQYF.

This chain connects TRBV28 to TRBJ2-7, with 10 bases identical to TRBD2. The trim removed 6 bases at V and 4 bases at J, leaving 12 bases unmatched. CDR3 length equals 16 residues. CDR1 is MDHEN and CDR2 is SYDVKM in the germline V gene. CDR3 amino acids: CASSSFSSGSRYEQYF. The CDR3 nucleotides are TGTGCCAGCAGCTCTTTCTCTAGCGGGAGTCGGTACGAGCAGTACTTC.

V and J are TRBV9 and TRBJ2-7; D possibly corresponds to TRBD2 (5 bases). Trimming took 3 bases from V and 7 from J, leaving 20 bases between them. The germline CDR1 and CDR2 sequences are SGDLS and YYNGEE. This CDR3 is 15 amino acids long. CDR3 loop: CASSERGADAKEQYF. The CDR3, as DNA: TGTGCCAGCAGCGAAAGAGGAGCGGACGCGAAAGAGCAGTACTTC.

J is TRBJ1-1 and V is TRBV6-5; D remains ambiguous. The CDR3 is made up of 15 amino acids. The germline V and J ends were trimmed by 5 bases and 1 base, with 14 bases remaining between them. Germline-derived CDR1 and CDR2 are MNHEY and SVGAGI. CDR3 amino acids: CASSRTRLWNTEAFF. DNA of the CDR3: TGTGCCAGCAGTCGGACCCGGTTGTGGAACACTGAAGCTTTCTTT.

V usage is TRBV2 and J usage is TRBJ1-2; D not resolved. V was shortened by 1 base and J by 4 bases, with 13 bases between the two germline ends. CDR1 is SNHLY and CDR2 is FYNNEI in the germline V gene. The CDR3 is 15 amino acids. The CDR3 protein is CASSEGSFGIYGYTF. In nucleotides, the CDR3 is TGTGCCAGCAGTGAAGGTTCGTTCGGTATCTATGGCTACACCTTC.

This chain joins TRBV10-1 and TRBJ2-7, with D tentatively TRBD1 (5 bases). Germline CDR1 reads WNHNN; CDR2 reads SYGVQD (reference sequence). The CDR3 has 13 residues. V lost 9 bases and J lost 2, with 14 bases in between. Here the CDR3 DNA reads TGCGCCAGTACGACAGCCAGCCCCTACGAGCAGTACTTC. It codes for CASTTASPYEQYF.

V gene TRBV5-6 combines with J gene TRBJ1-4; D might be TRBD1 (5 bases). This CDR3 is built from 13 residues. V gave up 2 bases and J gave up 7 bases, with 9 bases separating them. CDR1 is SGHDT and CDR2 is YYEEEE in the germline V gene. CDR3 bases: TGTGCCAGCAGCTTTGCAGGGTTTGAAAAACTGTTTTTT. This codes for CASSFAGFEKLFF.